This T cell receptor (beta chain) was observed in a study of human T cells and chemical hapten exposure. Study-level information: DPC at 2% was the sensitizing agent, placed on 2 cm by 2 cm of upper inner arm skin.

Time point of the sample: patch test 3, about 24 weeks after DPC sensitization. Regarding treatment: therapeutic diphenylcyclopropenone sensitization with weekly scalp DPC. Germline values: CDR1 MDHEN, CDR2 SYDVKM. Deletions cut 6 bases from V and 4 bases from J, with 13 bases between. The CDR3 is 15 amino acids. TCRdb itself ran the RACE reads through MiXCR, one entry per CDR3 protein. The table lists roughly 130,000 distinct CDR3 sequences, approximately 11% of them singletons. Sequenced material: whole blood, taken in connection with sensitization to the hapten diphenylcyclopropenone (DPC). The TCR originated in a woman aged 50 to 60 with alopecia areata. Some clones in this sample may be carry-over from other donors' samples. The chain combines TRBV28 with TRBJ1-6; no definite D call. In DNA, the CDR3 is TGTGCCAGCAGCCCTCAGGCGACTTATAATTCACCCCTCCACTTT. It yields the protein CASSPQATYNSPLHF.